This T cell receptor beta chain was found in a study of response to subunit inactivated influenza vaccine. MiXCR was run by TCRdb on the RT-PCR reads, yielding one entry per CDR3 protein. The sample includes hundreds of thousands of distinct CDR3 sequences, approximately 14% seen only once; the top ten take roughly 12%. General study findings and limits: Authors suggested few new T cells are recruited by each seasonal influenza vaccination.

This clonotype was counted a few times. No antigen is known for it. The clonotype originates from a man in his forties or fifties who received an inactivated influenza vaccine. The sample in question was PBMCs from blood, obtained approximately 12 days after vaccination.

CDR3 in amino acids: CSARLPGGPHNEQFF. The CDR3 DNA follows: TGCAGTGCTAGACTCCCGGGGGGCCCACACAATGAGCAGTTCTTC. V usage is TRBV20-1 and J usage is TRBJ2-1; TRBD2 might be the D (7 bases). The CDR3 spans 15 residues. Germline V CDR1 and CDR2: DFQATT, SNEGSKA (reference sequence). Trimming shortened V by 2 bases and J by 5 bases, and 16 bases separated the two germline ends.